These T cell receptor beta chains were read from a single sample in a study of CD8 T cells in Susac syndrome. TCRdb re-derived calls from the immunoSEQ multiplex PCR reads in MiXCR, one entry per CDR3 protein. Of approximately 150,000 distinct CDR3 sequences in the sample, approximately 93% were seen once. The specimen sequenced was CD4+ T cells from PBMCs. These receptors all stem from a human donor with multiple sclerosis. CDR3s include the opening cysteine and the closing phenylalanine or tryptophan. D genes are given only for firm matches. Expanded clones are given a class, and other clones once, few, many or no size at all.

j_call d_call v_call clone_size cdr3_nt cdr3_aa
TRBJ2-7 TRBD2 TRBV7-9 - TGTGCCAGCAGCTCCCGGGGGGGGTTGGACGAGCAGTACTTC CASSSRGGLDEQYF
TRBJ2-7 - TRBV18 - TGTGCCAGCTCACCTGACATGCCCAACGAGCAGTACTTC CASSPDMPNEQYF
TRBJ2-7 - TRBV7-9 - TGTGCCAGCAGCTTAGTCCGGGGATTCCCCTACGAGCAGTACTTC CASSLVRGFPYEQYF
TRBJ1-2 TRBD1 TRBV6-2/TRBV6-3 - TGTGCCAGCAGACAGGGGGCGAGGGGCTACACCTTC CASRQGARGYTF
TRBJ1-2 - TRBV18 - TGTGCCAGCTCACCGAGGGCGACGGGACCAACTAACTATGGCTACACCTTC CASSPRATGPTNYGYTF
TRBJ1-2 - TRBV19 once TGTGCCAGTACTCCGGCTTCTGGACCCTACACCTTC CASTPASGPYTF
TRBJ2-7 TRBD1 TRBV5-1 - TGCGCCAGCAGCTGGACGACAGGGCCGAGCGAGCAGTACTTC CASSWTTGPSEQYF
TRBJ1-2 - TRBV7-2 - TGTGCCAGCAGCTCCCGAGGGGGAGAAATCCAGAACTATGGCTACACCTTC CASSSRGGEIQNYGYTF
TRBJ1-2 TRBD1 TRBV12-3/TRBV12-4 - TGTGCCAGCAGTTCACAGGGGGTCCATGGCTACACCTTC CASSSQGVHGYTF
TRBJ2-7 - TRBV9 - TGTGCCAGCAGCGTAGCCGGGACACCGGCCTCGCGGCAGTACTTC CASSVAGTPASRQYF
TRBJ1-1 - TRBV5-1 - TGCGCCAGCAGGCGGCCGGGGGCCGGGAATACTGAAGCTTTCTTT CASRRPGAGNTEAFF
TRBJ2-2 TRBD1 TRBV9 - TGTGCCAGCAGCTCCTACCTGGGAGCAGGGGGATCCGGGGAGCTGTTTTTT CASSSYLGAGGSGELFF
TRBJ2-5 TRBD1 TRBV20-1 - TGCAGTGCTGATCGGGGACAGGGCTTCCTCCAAGAGACCCAGTACTTC CSADRGQGFLQETQYF
TRBJ1-2 - TRBV20-1 - TGCAGTGCTAGAGCCGACGGCAGGGTATATGGCTACACCTTC CSARADGRVYGYTF
TRBJ1-5 TRBD1 TRBV4-2 few TGTGCCAGCAGCCCGGGACAGGGGGATCAGCCCCAGCATTTT CASSPGQGDQPQHF
TRBJ2-3 - TRBV30 - TGTGCCTGGAAGAAGCGTGAGGGGGATACGCAGTATTTT CAWKKREGDTQYF
TRBJ1-2 TRBD1 TRBV7-2 - TGTGCCAGCAGCGTGACAGGGATCTATGGCTACACCTTC CASSVTGIYGYTF
TRBJ2-3 - TRBV24-1 - TGTGCCACCAGTGATGAGTACACAGATACGCAGTATTTT CATSDEYTDTQYF
TRBJ2-1 - TRBV2 - TGTGCCAGCACCCTATCTAGCCTAGGGAATGAGCAGTTCTTC CASTLSSLGNEQFF
TRBJ2-7 TRBD2 TRBV28 - TGTGCCAGCAGTCCCGGCGGGAGGTATGAGCAGTACTTC CASSPGGRYEQYF
TRBJ1-2 TRBD1 TRBV7-2 - TGTGCCAGCAGTTTAGGACAGGGGGGCTATGGCTACACCTTC CASSLGQGGYGYTF
TRBJ2-1 TRBD2 TRBV9 - TGTGCCAGCAGCGTCGGTGGGAGGGCCCCCCACAATGAGCAGTTCTTC CASSVGGRAPHNEQFF
TRBJ2-7 TRBD2 TRBV4-1 - TGCGCCAGCAGCCAAGCCCGAGCGGGAGTCGGAGAGCAGTACTTC CASSQARAGVGEQYF
TRBJ2-6 - TRBV29-1 few TGCAGTGCCTCTTCTGGGGCCAACGTCCTGACTTTC CSASSGANVLTF
TRBJ2-7 TRBD2 TRBV5-4 - TGTGCCAGCAGCTCCACAAGCGGGAGGGCCAGCGAGCAGTACTTC CASSSTSGRASEQYF
TRBJ2-7 TRBD1 TRBV12-3/TRBV12-4 - TGTGCCAGCAGCTCCAGGGGGACAGGGGGCTACGAGCAGTACTTC CASSSRGTGGYEQYF
TRBJ2-3 - TRBV20-1 once TGCAGTGCTAGAGATTCTCGGGCTCTCACAGATACGCAGTATTTT CSARDSRALTDTQYF
TRBJ2-3 TRBD2 TRBV4-2 - TGTGCCAGCAGCCGGCCGGGACTAGCGGGAGGGCCGTCGCCAGATACGCAGTATTTT CASSRPGLAGGPSPDTQYF
TRBJ2-1 TRBD2 TRBV7-9 - TGTGCCAGCAGCTTGGGAACTAGCGGGATGTACAATGAGCAGTTCTTC CASSLGTSGMYNEQFF
TRBJ2-5 TRBD2 TRBV9 - TGTGCCAGCAGCCCCAGGACTAGCGGGAGAGCGTTGGAGACCCAGTACTTC CASSPRTSGRALETQYF
TRBJ2-7 - TRBV7-2 few TGTGCCAGCAGCTTAGATAAATACGAGCAGTACTTC CASSLDKYEQYF
TRBJ1-1 TRBD1 TRBV3-1 - TGTGCCAGCAGCCGAGCACAGGGGGGCACTGAAGCTTTCTTT CASSRAQGGTEAFF
TRBJ2-5 - TRBV20-1 - TGCAGTGCTACCTCCACAGCGGAAGAGACCCAGTACTTC CSATSTAEETQYF
TRBJ1-1 - TRBV6-5 few TGTGCCAGCAGTTACTTGGAGAAAGCTTTCTTT CASSYLEKAFF
TRBJ1-5 TRBD1 TRBV20-1 - TGCAGTGCCAGGACAGGGAATGGCAATCAGCCCCAGCATTTT CSARTGNGNQPQHF
TRBJ1-5 - TRBV19 - TGTGCCAGTAGTATTGACCGCGGCCAGCCCCAGCATTTT CASSIDRGQPQHF
TRBJ2-2 TRBD2 TRBV2 - TGTGCCAGCAGGACGGGACTAGATTACACCGGGGAGCTGTTTTTT CASRTGLDYTGELFF
TRBJ1-2 - TRBV6-5 - TGTGCCAGCAGCCCACACAGGGACTATGGCTACACCTTC CASSPHRDYGYTF
TRBJ1-4 - TRBV20-1 - TGCAGTGCCATTCGGGGGACGGGAAATGAAAAACTGTTTTTT CSAIRGTGNEKLFF
TRBJ2-1 TRBD2 TRBV18 once TGTGCCAGCTCACCTGCTGGGACTAGAAAGAATGAGCAGTTCTTC CASSPAGTRKNEQFF
TRBJ1-1 - TRBV30 - TGTGCCTGGAGCCCGGGTCCTAACACTGAAGCTTTCTTT CAWSPGPNTEAFF
TRBJ2-7 TRBD2 TRBV28 few TGTGCCAGCAGTGGGACTAGCGGGAGCTACGAGCAGTACTTC CASSGTSGSYEQYF
TRBJ2-5 - TRBV7-6 - TGTGCCAGCAGCTTAGCCAGCAGGGCCGGGGAGACCCAGTACTTC CASSLASRAGETQYF
TRBJ1-2 - TRBV29-1 - TGCAGCGTTGGAGGACCCAACTATGGCTACACCTTC CSVGGPNYGYTF
TRBJ2-7 - TRBV4-1 - TGCGCCAGCAGCCAGAACCAGGGACCCTTGACCTACGAGCAGTACTTC CASSQNQGPLTYEQYF
TRBJ1-3 - TRBV6-1 - TGTGCCAGCAGGAACAGGGAAGGGAGCTCTGGAAACACCATATATTTT CASRNREGSSGNTIYF
TRBJ1-5 - TRBV18 - TGTGCCAGCAAACCCGGGCAAAATCAGCCCCAGCATTTT CASKPGQNQPQHF
TRBJ2-7 - TRBV3-1 - TGTGCCAGCAGCTCGGACAGCACCTACGAGCAGTACTTC CASSSDSTYEQYF
TRBJ2-3 - TRBV7-2 - TGTGCCAGCATCGTTTCTAGGGATACGCAGTATTTT CASIVSRDTQYF
TRBJ1-2 - TRBV14 - TGTGCCAGCAGCCCGCAGACGGATTATGGCTACACCTTC CASSPQTDYGYTF
TRBJ2-3 - TRBV20-1 once TGCAGTGCTTCCCGCCGGAGCGGAGCCAGCACAGATACGCAGTATTTT CSASRRSGASTDTQYF
TRBJ1-5 - TRBV11-2 - TGTGCCTCCGGCGCTGGTCCCAAGGTGGCCCAGCATTTT CASGAGPKVAQHF
TRBJ2-7 TRBD1 TRBV7-2 - TGTGCCAGCAGCTCCCGGGACAGGAAAGACGAGCAGTACTTC CASSSRDRKDEQYF
TRBJ2-1 TRBD2 TRBV28 - TGTGCCAGCAGGCTAGCGGGAGGTTTTGAGCAGTTCTTC CASRLAGGFEQFF
TRBJ1-2 TRBD1 TRBV11-1 - TGTGCCAGCAGCATGGGACAGGGAAGCGCTCCCTATGGCTACACCTTC CASSMGQGSAPYGYTF
TRBJ2-1 TRBD2 TRBV28 - TGTGCCAGCAGTGCCTTAATGGCGGGAGGAGGTTGGGATGAGCAGTTCTTC CASSALMAGGGWDEQFF
TRBJ2-1 TRBD2 TRBV11-2 - TGTGCCAGCATCGGGGGGGGTGGCCATGAGCAGTTCTTC CASIGGGGHEQFF
TRBJ1-2 - TRBV3-1 - TGTGCCAGCAGCCAGGGGGGCTATGGCTACACCTTC CASSQGGYGYTF
TRBJ2-6 - TRBV20-1 - TGCAGTGCCGAAGATGTGCAGGCTGGGGCCAACGTCCTGACTTTC CSAEDVQAGANVLTF